Listed here is a single T cell receptor (beta chain). Its antigen is not identified. Just one base apart from a much larger clone, this may be a read error. TCR beta cDNA was reverse-transcribed from 450 to 500 ng of total RNA. The reaction used a constant-region primer and ProtoScript II reverse transcriptase. Researchers made the TCR beta libraries by running three nested multiplex PCR rounds with slightly modified ARM-PCR. Two initial PCR rounds of 10 to 11 cycles each paired TRBV1-TRBV30 forward primers with a C-beta reverse primer. TCRdb recomputed calls from the multiplex PCR reads with MiXCR, one row per CDR3 protein. The data show under 200,000 distinct CDR3 sequences, over 80% seen once. The data originate from a study of tumor-infiltrating lymphocytes in primary liver carcinoma. The length of the CDR3 is 14 residues. V was cut by 3 bases and J by 8 bases, with 14 bases left in between. Germline values: CDR1 GTSNPN, CDR2 SVGIG (reference sequence).

General study results and limits: Found in all five tumor regions were only about 7.5-25% of top clones. Tumor region pairs outstripped tumor-adjacent and tumor-blood pairs in overlap.

Co-extraction of RNA and DNA was performed on about 19-33 mg of unsorted bulk tissue. Sequenced material: tumor tissue from primary liver carcinoma. The V call is TRBV30, the J call TRBJ1-6; D is possibly TRBD1 (5 bases). The TCR sequence derives from a man in his forties with primary liver carcinoma and hepatitis B virus infection. For the CDR3, the DNA is TGTGCCTGGAGCGCGACAGACTGGGATTCACCCCTCCACTTT. Translated, it gives CAWSATDWDSPLHF.